Listed here are 23 T cell receptor beta chains from one sample, sequenced in a study of high-grade serous ovarian cancer treatment subgroups. Tumor tissue was taken before any definitive surgery or chemotherapy was given. Data came from immunoSEQ multiplex PCR; TCRdb stores just in-frame clones and leaves some out. The sample lists approximately 6,000 clones, around 72% occurring once. The sample was tumor tissue. The source is a human donor with high-grade serous ovarian cancer.

Within the sample, this clone is large. The V call is TRBV11-2, the J call TRBJ1-2; D uncertain. This CDR3 contains 14 residues. Trimming left V 4 bases short and J 4 bases short, with 13 bases between. CDR1 and CDR2 from the germline V gene are SGHAT and FQNNGV. The CDR3, as DNA: TGTGCCAGCAGCTCGGGTCGGCCCGCCTATGGCTACACCTTC. This gives the protein CASSSGRPAYGYTF.

The chain combines TRBV5-1 with TRBJ2-2; 14 nucleotides match TRBD2. The CDR3 has 19 amino acids. The germline CDR1 and CDR2 sequences are SGHRS and YFSETQ. The V and J ends lost 4 bases and 1 base, in that order; junction bases with no gene match: 9. DNA of the CDR3: TGCGCCAGCAGCAGACCCGGGACTAGCGGGAGCCTGAACACCGGGGAGCTGTTTTTT. Translating it yields CASSRPGTSGSLNTGELFF.

The genes are TRBV5-4 and TRBJ2-7; 13 nucleotides match TRBD2. The CDR3 totals 16 residues. From germline, CDR1 is SGHNT and CDR2 YYREEE (reference sequence). V lost 4 bases to trimming and J lost 5 bases; unmatched junction nucleotides: 9. CDR3 DNA sequence: TGTGCCAGCAGCGACGGGACTAGCGGGATTCTCCACGAGCAGTACTTC. Its translation is CASSDGTSGILHEQYF.

V usage is TRBV30 and J usage is TRBJ2-2; perhaps D is TRBD1 or TRBD2 (6 bases each). Trimming left V 3 bases short and J 4 bases short, with 15 bases between. The length of the CDR3 is 15 residues. Per germline, CDR1 GTSNPN and CDR2 SVGIG (reference sequence). The CDR3 DNA sequence: TGTGCCTGGAGCGCGAAGGGGGGAGGCACCGGGGAGCTGTTTTTT. Translating gives CAWSAKGGGTGELFF.

The CDR3 spells CASQTGAGTGELFF. DNA for the CDR3: TGCGCCAGCCAGACAGGGGCGGGGACCGGGGAGCTGTTTTTT. This chain uses TRBV5-1 with TRBJ2-2, with 8 bases identical to TRBD1. V lost 7 bases and J lost 5; bases outside the gene matches: 7. The germline gives CDR1 SGHRS, CDR2 YFSETQ. This CDR3 region has 14 residues.

This chain links TRBV30 with TRBJ1-6; D may be TRBD1 (6 bases). The germline V and J ends were trimmed by 4 bases and 7 bases, with 11 bases remaining between them. The germline CDR1 and CDR2 sequences are GTSNPN and SVGIG (reference sequence). This CDR3 spans 13 amino acids. This CDR3 is CAWTDRFNSPLHF. The CDR3 nucleotides read TGTGCCTGGACTGACAGGTTCAATTCACCCCTCCACTTT.

The CDR3 is CASSSALGTSGNNEQFF. DNA of the CDR3: TGTGCCAGCAGCTCAGCGCTAGGGACTAGCGGGAACAATGAGCAGTTCTTC. The chain has TRBV11-2 and TRBJ2-1; 13 bases line up with TRBD2. Germline V CDR1 and CDR2: SGHAT, FQNNGV. The CDR3 is made up of 17 amino acids. Trimming cost V 4 bases and J 5 bases; bases outside gene matches: 8.

With regard to this clone: A read error may produce the germline difference seen at one junction end. The rearrangement uses TRBV27 and TRBJ2-1; D is unclear. There are 14 residues in the CDR3. The germline V gene encodes CDR1 MNHEY and CDR2 SMNVEV (reference sequence). CDR3 in DNA: TGTGCCAGCAGGCGGAACCAGGTTGATAATGGGCAGTTCTTC. It yields the protein CASRRNQVDNGQFF.

This clone was seen once. Mismatch with germline at one junction end may stem from a read error. This chain links TRBV6-1 with TRBJ2-7; 7 bases are a match to TRBD1. CDR3 size: 15 residues. Germline V gene data show CDR1 as MNHNS and CDR2 as SASEGT. CDR3 DNA sequence: TGTGCCATCAGTGGGATCATGACAGGGACCTCTGTACAGTACTTC. It codes for CAISGIMTGTSVQYF.

This chain joins TRBV5-1 and TRBJ2-1; TRBD2 agrees at 9 bases. Germline loops: CDR1 SGHRS, CDR2 YFSETQ. J lost 6 bases, V lost 0 bases, and 13 bases had no gene match. This CDR3 has 18 amino acids. DNA of the CDR3: TGCGCCAGCAGCTTGGAGCCCCAAGGCGGGAGGGCTCTCAATGAGCAGTTCTTC. This sequence encodes CASSLEPQGGRALNEQFF.

The rearrangement links TRBV5-1 to TRBJ2-5; D not resolved. Trimming pared 1 base from V and 5 bases from J, leaving 9 bases between. Germline-derived CDR1 and CDR2 are SGHRS and YFSETQ. The CDR3 extends over 13 amino acids. The CDR3, as DNA: TGCGCCAGCAGCTTGATAGACGGCGAGACCCAGTACTTC. Its protein is CASSLIDGETQYF.

J is TRBJ2-2 and V is TRBV7-8; D unclear. V was trimmed by 5 bases and J by 0 bases, leaving 7 bases between them. The CDR3 has 14 residues. From germline, CDR1 is SGHVS and CDR2 FQNEAQ. The CDR3 DNA reads TGTGCCAGCAGCCACTTCTCGAACACCGGGGAGCTGTTTTTT. Protein sequence: CASSHFSNTGELFF.

V usage is TRBV5-1 and J usage is TRBJ1-1; 7 nucleotides align to TRBD1. Germline V CDR1 and CDR2: SGHRS, YFSETQ. The CDR3 totals 14 residues. The V segment lost 3 bases and the J segment 3 bases; nucleotides outside the gene matches: 5. This chain's CDR3 is CASSSYRGYTEAFF. DNA for the CDR3: TGCGCCAGCAGCTCGTACAGGGGTTACACTGAAGCTTTCTTT.

This clone is a singleton in its sample. CDR3 in amino acids: CASSFYRGETQYF. The CDR3 region has the DNA TGTGCCAGCAGTTTTTACAGGGGGGAGACCCAGTACTTC. The rearrangement uses TRBV2 and TRBJ2-5; 8 bases align to TRBD1. The germline V gene has CDR1 SNHLY and CDR2 FYNNEI. This CDR3 spans 13 amino acids. V shed 5 bases and J 5 bases; nucleotides not matched to a gene: 4.

V is TRBV9 and J is TRBJ2-7; D not certain. V lost 3 bases, J lost 7 bases, and 20 bases lay in between. From germline, CDR1 is SGDLS and CDR2 YYNGEE. The CDR3 has 15 residues. This chain's CDR3 is CASSEGNSPLGEQYF. CDR3 DNA sequence: TGTGCCAGCAGCGAAGGGAATTCACCCCTCGGGGAGCAGTACTTC.

The V call is TRBV28, the J call TRBJ2-3, with 7 bases that match TRBD2. V lost 5 bases and J lost 4; bases outside the gene matches: 9. The CDR3 totals 15 residues. In germline, CDR1 is MDHEN, CDR2 SYDVKM. CDR3 amino acids: CASSPPGLPPDTQYF. DNA of the CDR3: TGTGCCAGCAGTCCCCCGGGACTACCCCCAGATACGCAGTATTTT. The full variable domain, in which reference TRBV28 and TRBJ2-3 provide the parts outside the CDR3, is DVKVTQSSRYLVKRTGEKVFLECVQDMDHENMFWYRQDPGLGLRLIYFSYDVKMKEKGDIPEGYSVSREKKERFSLILESASTNQTSMYLCASSPPGLPPDTQYFGPGTRLTVL.

The chain links TRBV7-9 to TRBJ1-3, with D uncertain. Trimming removed 5 bases from V and 0 bases from J, with 14 bases in between. Germline V gives CDR1 SEHNR, CDR2 FQNEAQ (reference sequence). The CDR3 consists of 16 residues. The CDR3 bases are TGTGCCAGCAGCCCCGACCTGACCTACTCTGGAAACACCATATATTTT. Amino acids: CASSPDLTYSGNTIYF.

This rearrangement joins TRBV6-6 to TRBJ1-5; D is undetermined. Trimming took 0 bases from V and 3 from J, leaving 9 bases between them. CDR1 is MNHNY, CDR2 SVGAGI, per germline (reference sequence). The CDR3 totals 15 residues. This chain's CDR3 is CASSYSRENNQPQHF. The CDR3 region has the DNA TGTGCCAGCAGTTACTCGCGGGAGAACAATCAGCCCCAGCATTTT.

The chain employs TRBV13 and TRBJ2-5; 9 nucleotides align to TRBD1. Germline loops: CDR1 PRHDT, CDR2 FYEKMQ (reference sequence). Trimming cost V 7 bases and J 1 base; bases outside gene matches: 7. The CDR3 totals 15 residues. CDR3 in amino acids: CASTQGQGFQETQYF. CDR3 nucleotides: TGTGCCAGCACGCAAGGACAGGGGTTCCAAGAGACCCAGTACTTC. The complete variable domain, with remaining parts taken from reference TRBV13 and TRBJ2-5, reads AAGVIQSPRHLIKEKRETATLKCYPIPRHDTVYWYQQGPGQDPQFLISFYEKMQSDKGSIPDRFSAQQFSDYHSELNMSSLELGDSALYFCASTQGQGFQETQYFGPGTRLLVL.

The chain links TRBV5-1 to TRBJ1-1; possible D gene TRBD1, 6 bases. The germline V and J ends were trimmed by 7 bases and 1 base, with 11 bases remaining between them. The CDR3 contains 13 residues. CDR1 is SGHRS, CDR2 YFSETQ, per germline. CDR3 nucleotide sequence: TGCGCCAGCCTACCGACAGGGAACACTGAAGCTTTCTTT. It codes for CASLPTGNTEAFF.

The CDR3: CASSEATAGAGETQYF. The CDR3 region has the DNA TGTGCCAGCAGTGAAGCCACAGCGGGAGCGGGGGAGACCCAGTACTTC. The V and J genes are TRBV6-1 and TRBJ2-5; 8 bases map to TRBD2. Trimming at V came to 0 bases and at J to 5 bases, leaving 8 bases not matched to a gene. The CDR3 spans 16 residues. The germline gives CDR1 MNHNS, CDR2 SASEGT.

This clone was seen only a few times. This chain joins TRBV12-5 and TRBJ1-5; 7 bases match TRBD1. This CDR3 is built from 17 residues. Germline V gives CDR1 LGHNT, CDR2 FRNRAP. V gave up 3 bases and J gave up 0 bases; unmatched junction bases: 8. The DNA of the CDR3 is TGTGCTAGTGGTTTCCGGGACAGCCAATATAGCAATCAGCCCCAGCATTTT. Residues: CASGFRDSQYSNQPQHF.

This clone is classed as medium-sized. V is TRBV6-5 and J is TRBJ1-2; TRBD1 matches 7 bases. Germline loops: CDR1 MNHEY, CDR2 SVGAGI. The CDR3 contains 14 residues. Trimming at V came to 7 bases and at J to 4 bases, leaving 9 bases not matched to a gene. The CDR3 bases are TGTGCCAGCACCTCCCAGGGGGGTGGCTATGGCTACACCTTC. Its translation: CASTSQGGGYGYTF.